Following are 4 T cell receptor beta chains from one sample sequenced in a study of cytomegalovirus exposure and HLA in healthy donors. Using immunoSEQ multiplex PCR, the repertoire was profiled, and TCRdb retains in-frame clones only, with some absent. Altogether 120,000 to 150,000 clones are present, 91% being singletons, with the ten largest covering about 0.7%. The sample comprised PBMCs. These receptors were obtained from a man aged 18 to 30 in good health and CMV-seronegative.

The chain has TRBV29-1 and TRBJ1-2, with D possibly matching TRBD1 (6 bases). Germline V gives CDR1 SQVTM, CDR2 ANQGSEA. The V gene lost 3 bases and the J gene lost 5 bases, with 13 bases spanning the gap. This CDR3 spans 13 amino acids. For the CDR3, the DNA is TGCAGCGTTGATCAGGGGCTTCGGTATGGCTACACCTTC. Its translation is CSVDQGLRYGYTF.

V gene TRBV6-6 combines with J gene TRBJ1-2; D uncertain. Germline V gene data show CDR1 as MNHNY and CDR2 as SVGAGI (reference sequence). CDR3 size: 14 residues. The V end was cut by 1 base, the J end by 10 bases, with 16 bases between. CDR3 protein: CASSYWEDLSDYTF. The DNA of the CDR3 is TGTGCCAGCAGTTACTGGGAGGATTTGTCCGACTACACCTTC.

This chain connects TRBV19 to TRBJ2-7; 8 bases map to TRBD1. Per germline, CDR1 LNHDA and CDR2 SQIVND (reference sequence). The CDR3 has 12 residues. The V segment lost 5 bases and the J segment 4 bases; nucleotides outside the gene matches: 1. DNA of the CDR3: TGTGCCAGTAGTCGGACAGGGTACGAGCAGTACTTC. Protein sequence: CASSRTGYEQYF.

The chain couples TRBV4-2 to TRBJ2-3; D is unclear. Germline V gives CDR1 LGHNA, CDR2 YNFKEQ. The CDR3 loop spans 17 amino acids. With 0 bases removed from V and 2 bases from J, the gap between germline ends came to 15 bases. The DNA of the CDR3 is TGTGCCAGCAGCCAAGATTCGACTGCCCTGAACACAGATACGCAGTATTTT. Translation gives CASSQDSTALNTDTQYF.